This T cell receptor (beta chain) was identified during a study of T cells in Graves' hyperthyroidism and ophthalmopathy. Whole-study findings and limits: A 13 V-J model separated ophthalmopathy from stable hyperthyroidism. Blood also carried most thyroid clonotypes expanded above 0.001.

From RNA transcripts, TCR beta CDR3 regions were amplified. First-round RT-PCR with HTBI primers amplified the TCR CDR3 region. Each CDR3 protein gets one entry after TCRdb re-called the multiplex PCR reads with MiXCR. In the table there are about 380,000 distinct CDR3 sequences, about 18% of which are singletons. This clonotype has ten or more counts. Antigen unknown. The trim removed 7 bases at V and 3 bases at J, leaving 9 bases unmatched. CDR3 length: 14 amino acids. The TCR sequence derives from a man aged 18 to 29 with Graves' ophthalmopathy. What was sequenced was blood. The V call is TRBV12-3 or TRBV12-4, the J call TRBJ2-7; 7 bases match TRBD2. The CDR3 DNA sequence: TGTGCCAGCACCGAGGGAGGGAGAGACTACGAGCAGTACTTC. Amino acid sequence: CASTEGGRDYEQYF.